This is a list of T cell receptor beta chains from one sample in a study of shared clonotypes between healthy human individuals. Some clones are missing from TCRdb's copy, which holds only in-frame ones; the method was immunoSEQ multiplex PCR. The sample contains some 2 million clones, approximately 95% of which appear only once. Sequences were obtained from naive CD8+ T cells sorted from blood. These receptors came from a man aged 18 to 29 in good health. The CDR3 runs from the conserved cysteine through the conserved F or W. The D gene is left open where the match is weak. Not all rows give a size; the values are once, few, many and, for expanded clones, a class.

-,-,TRBV9,TRBJ2-7,TGTGCCAGCAGCGTAGGGGACGGTCACTACGAGCAGTACTTC,CASSVGDGHYEQYF
TRBD1,-,TRBV5-6,TRBJ1-2,TGTGCCAGCAGCTTAGGACAGGGATTGCGAGGCTACACCTTC,CASSLGQGLRGYTF
-,-,TRBV19,TRBJ2-5,TGTGCCAGTAGTATTCGTTGGGCTAGCGCAAACACACAAGAGACCCAGTACTTC,CASSIRWASANTQETQYF
-,-,TRBV9,TRBJ1-2,TGTGCCAGCAGCCCCCAGGGGCCCGGCTATGGCTACACCTTC,CASSPQGPGYGYTF
-,-,TRBV6-1,TRBJ1-1,TGTGCCAGCAGTGAATTATCGGGCCAGGACACTGAAGCTTTCTTT,CASSELSGQDTEAFF
-,-,TRBV10-2,TRBJ2-2,TGCGCCAGCAGTGAGGTTGACCTAGCCGGGGAGCTGTTTTTT,CASSEVDLAGELFF
-,-,TRBV4-1,TRBJ1-4,TGCGCCAGCAGCCAATTGTCGGGAGTTAATGAAAAACTGTTTTTT,CASSQLSGVNEKLFF
-,-,TRBV6-5,TRBJ1-1,TGTGCCAGCAGCCGAAACCTTAGGGGCACTGAAGCTTTCTTT,CASSRNLRGTEAFF
TRBD2,-,TRBV27,TRBJ2-3,TGTGCCAGCAGTTACCCACCCGGGACTAGCGGGGGCCTTAGCACAGATACGCAGTATTTT,CASSYPPGTSGGLSTDTQYF
TRBD1,-,TRBV7-2,TRBJ2-7,TGTGCCAGCAGCTGGGACAGGGCCTCCTACGAGCAGTACTTC,CASSWDRASYEQYF
-,-,TRBV7-2,TRBJ1-1,TGTGCCAGCAGCTTAATTACGGTCACTGAAGCTTTCTTT,CASSLITVTEAFF
-,-,TRBV28,TRBJ2-7,TGTGCCAGCAGCCGACCAATCGACAGTTCCTACGAGCAGTACTTC,CASSRPIDSSYEQYF
-,once,TRBV7-6,TRBJ2-5,TGTGCCAGCAGCTTATCAATGGAGGCGACTTGGATACTCCAAGAGACCCAGTACTTC,CASSLSMEATWILQETQYF
TRBD1,-,TRBV7-9,TRBJ2-7,TGTGCCAGCAGCTTAGATGAGGGGGCGCGTTCCTACGAGCAGTACTTC,CASSLDEGARSYEQYF
-,once,TRBV27,TRBJ1-2,TGTGCCAGCAGTACCCTGGGGGGTTCCGGCTACACCTTC,CASSTLGGSGYTF
TRBD2,-,TRBV6-5,TRBJ2-3,TGTGCCAGCAACAGACTAGCGGGAATGCCAGATACGCAGTATTTT,CASNRLAGMPDTQYF
-,-,TRBV11-2,TRBJ2-1,TGTGCCAGCAGCTTAGCCGCGTACAATGAGCAGTTCTTC,CASSLAAYNEQFF
-,-,TRBV4-3,TRBJ2-5,TGCGCCAGCAGCCGAGGTCTCGGGGCGTCAGAGACCCAGTACTTC,CASSRGLGASETQYF
-,-,TRBV7-9,TRBJ2-7,TGTGCCAGCAGCCCCCGGGACATGATCGGGTACGAGCAGTACTTC,CASSPRDMIGYEQYF
-,-,TRBV6-5,TRBJ1-2,TGTGCCAGCAATCCAAAGGGGGGCACGGGGTATGGCTACACCTTC,CASNPKGGTGYGYTF
-,-,TRBV4-3,TRBJ1-2,TGCGCCAGCAGCCAAGATGGGGGAACAGGTCTTTTCTATGGCTACACCTTC,CASSQDGGTGLFYGYTF
TRBD1,-,TRBV9,TRBJ1-2,TGTGCCAGCAGCGCCCCTGGGGTGGGACAGGGGCTAGGCTACACCTTC,CASSAPGVGQGLGYTF
-,-,TRBV7-2,TRBJ2-7,TGTGCCAGCAGTCCCGGATCCCTCACCTACGAGCAGTACTTC,CASSPGSLTYEQYF